These 24 T cell receptor beta chains came from one sample sequenced in a study of T cells after posttransplantation cyclophosphamide. Only in-frame clones appear in the TCRdb table, and some are missing; sequencing was by immunoSEQ multiplex PCR. Listed for the sample are 38,000 or so clones, none seen a single time. The material sequenced was PBMCs. The receptors here all came from a man aged 45-60 years in good health, CMV-negative, and a related stem cell transplant donor.

The table lists this clone with many counts. The rearrangement links TRBV18 to TRBJ2-7; D call uncertain. With 6 bases removed from V and 7 bases from J, the gap between germline ends came to 10 bases. The CDR3 spans 11 residues. Per germline, CDR1 KGHSH and CDR2 LQKENI. This CDR3 reads CASSLTREQYF. The CDR3 DNA reads TGTGCCAGCTCCCTGACTCGGGAGCAGTACTTC.

In this sample, this clone turned up many times. The chain employs TRBV5-1 and TRBJ2-5; possible D gene TRBD1, 5 bases. The CDR3 has 14 amino acids. Trimming removed 4 bases from V and 3 bases from J, with 13 bases in between. Per the germline V gene, CDR1 is SGHRS and CDR2 is YFSETQ. The CDR3 spells CASSIGQYEETQYF. CDR3 nucleotides: TGCGCCAGCAGCATTGGACAATATGAAGAGACCCAGTACTTC.

This clone was seen repeatedly, ten times or more. The rearrangement uses TRBV19 and TRBJ2-6, with 9 bases aligning to TRBD1. This CDR3 spans 17 amino acids. With V trimmed by 5 bases and J by 0 bases, 5 bases remained unmatched. Germline loops: CDR1 LNHDA, CDR2 SQIVND (reference sequence). For the CDR3, the DNA is TGTGCCAGTAGTCCGGGACAGGGCGCCTCTGGGGCCAACGTCCTGACTTTC. This sequence encodes CASSPGQGASGANVLTF.

The table lists this clone with many counts. The chain combines TRBV9 with TRBJ2-2; D gene unclear. Trimming left V 0 bases short and J 4 bases short, with 4 bases between. Germline CDR1 SGDLS, CDR2 YYNGEE. The CDR3 is 13 amino acids. The CDR3 sequence is CASSVDITGELFF. The CDR3 region has the DNA TGTGCCAGCAGCGTAGATATCACCGGGGAGCTGTTTTTT.

This clone turned up a few times. Other DNA variants within this sample encode the same CDR3. This rearrangement joins TRBV5-1 to TRBJ2-5, with 8 bases that match TRBD2. From germline, CDR1 is SGHRS and CDR2 YFSETQ. Unmatched junction bases numbered 1, after V lost 0 bases and J lost 3 bases. This CDR3 has 14 amino acids. The CDR3 spells CASSLAGGEETQYF. The CDR3 DNA is TGCGCCAGCAGCTTGGCCGGGGGGGAAGAGACCCAGTACTTC.

In its sample, this clone was seen many times. The V and J genes are TRBV27 and TRBJ1-4; a weak D match, TRBD1 (6 bases). The CDR3 sequence is 16 residues long. V lost 6 bases to trimming and J lost 4 bases, with 18 bases between them. In germline, CDR1 is MNHEY, CDR2 SMNVEV (reference sequence). CDR3 in amino acids: CASSPRQGRGNEKLFF. The DNA of the CDR3 is TGTGCCAGCAGCCCCCGTCAGGGCAGGGGTAATGAAAAACTGTTTTTT. Full variable domain (outside the CDR3, taken from reference TRBV27 and TRBJ1-4): EAQVTQNPRYLITVTGKKLTVTCSQNMNHEYMSWYRQDPGLGLRQIYYSMNVEVTDKGDVPEGYKVSRKEKRNFPLILESPSPNQTSLYFCASSPRQGRGNEKLFFGSGTQLSVL.

This clone was detected only a few times. V usage is TRBV25-1 and J usage is TRBJ2-5; 8 bases align to TRBD2. The CDR3 is 13 amino acids. J gave up 3 bases and V 3 bases, and 0 bases lay outside the gene matches. Germline CDR1 reads MGHDK; CDR2 reads SYGVNS. CDR3 loop: CASSETSEETQYF. The CDR3 DNA follows: TGTGCCAGCAGTGAGACTAGCGAAGAGACCCAGTACTTC.

The rearrangement uses TRBV5-1 and TRBJ2-3; possible D gene TRBD2, 6 bases. Germline V gives CDR1 SGHRS, CDR2 YFSETQ. V was trimmed by 4 bases and J by 6 bases, leaving 12 bases between them. The CDR3 runs 13 residues. The CDR3 DNA follows: TGCGCCAGCAGCCCAGGGACTCTGGATACGCAGTATTTT. Translating gives CASSPGTLDTQYF.

This clone was seen a handful of times. The chain links TRBV5-1 to TRBJ2-1; D might be TRBD2 (6 bases). The V end lost 3 bases, the J end lost 1 base, and 11 bases lay between the germline ends. Germline V lookup: CDR1 SGHRS, CDR2 YFSETQ. CDR3 size: 15 residues. The CDR3 DNA reads as TGCGCCAGCAGCTCGATGGGGAGGTCCTACAATGAGCAGTTCTTC. Protein sequence: CASSSMGRSYNEQFF. The full variable domain, its missing parts supplied by reference TRBV5-1 and TRBJ2-1, is KAGVTQTPRYLIKTRGQQVTLSCSPISGHRSVSWYQQTPGQGLQFLFEYFSETQRNKGNFPGRFSGRQFSNSRSEMNVSTLELGDSALYLCASSSMGRSYNEQFFGPGTRLTVL.

This clone was found many times. J is TRBJ1-1 and V is TRBV4-1; TRBD1 might be the D (5 bases). CDR1 and CDR2 (germline): MGHRA, YSYEKL. The CDR3 loop spans 14 amino acids. V dropped 6 bases and J dropped 0 bases, with 11 bases sitting between them. The CDR3 region is CASSHGHMNTEAFF. CDR3 DNA: TGCGCCAGCAGTCACGGACACATGAACACTGAAGCTTTCTTT.

This clone was seen ten or more times. The chain couples TRBV5-6 to TRBJ2-7, with 9 bases fitting TRBD1. V lost 4 bases and J lost 5; bases outside the gene matches: 16. This CDR3 has 17 amino acids. CDR1 SGHDT and CDR2 YYEEEE come from the germline V gene. The CDR3 spells CASSQPSGTGLLNEQYF. The DNA for the CDR3 is TGTGCCAGCAGCCAACCAAGCGGGACAGGGCTATTGAACGAGCAGTACTTC.

This clone was recorded many times. The V call is TRBV7-9, the J call TRBJ2-2; 11 nucleotides align to TRBD2. Germline values: CDR1 SEHNR, CDR2 FQNEAQ (reference sequence). Losses at the gene ends were 6 bases for V and 5 bases for J; bases not matched to a gene: 11. The CDR3 extends over 17 amino acids. CDR3 sequence: CASSSSSGGPTTGELFF. The CDR3 DNA is TGTGCCAGCAGTTCTTCTAGCGGGGGGCCCACAACCGGGGAGCTGTTTTTT.

This clone was seen ten or more times. The CDR3 protein is CASSYSGGEETQYF. The DNA for the CDR3 is TGTGCCAGCAGTTACTCAGGGGGCGAAGAGACCCAGTACTTC. V and J are TRBV6-6 and TRBJ2-5; 7 bases map to TRBD1. The CDR3 is made up of 14 amino acids. Germline V gives CDR1 MNHNY, CDR2 SVGAGI (reference sequence). The ends lost 0 bases at V and 3 bases at J; junction bases unmatched: 1.

This clone was found many times. The chain joins TRBV9 to TRBJ2-5; the match to TRBD1 covers 7 bases. This CDR3 is 13 amino acids long. Germline assignment: CDR1 SGDLS and CDR2 YYNGEE. Unmatched junction bases numbered 4, after V lost 4 bases and J lost 4 bases. The CDR3 region has the DNA TGTGCCAGCAGCCCCCCAGGGGGAGAGACCCAGTACTTC. It codes for CASSPPGGETQYF.

This clone was recorded at least ten times. The same CDR3 can be traced to other DNA sequences in this sample. The rearrangement links TRBV5-1 to TRBJ1-1; no clear D. CDR1 and CDR2 (germline): SGHRS, YFSETQ. V was shortened by 0 bases and J by 0 bases, with 9 bases between the two germline ends. The length of the CDR3 is 15 residues. This CDR3 reads CASSLAVELNTEAFF. DNA of the CDR3: TGCGCCAGCAGCTTGGCGGTGGAGTTGAACACTGAAGCTTTCTTT.

Many counts were recorded for this clone. The genes are TRBV19 and TRBJ2-7, with unresolved D. Looked up from germline, CDR1 is LNHDA and CDR2 is SQIVND (reference sequence). Deletions cut 10 bases from V and 0 bases from J, with 13 bases between. The CDR3 covers 13 residues. CDR3 residues: CATIAPGSYEQYF. CDR3 sequence (DNA): TGTGCCACGATAGCTCCCGGCTCCTACGAGCAGTACTTC.

This clone was picked up many times. The J gene is TRBJ2-3, the V gene TRBV6-4, with TRBD1 matching over 10 bases. The CDR3 length is 15 residues. The trim removed 4 bases at V and 6 bases at J, leaving 7 bases unmatched. The V gene's germline CDR1 is MRHNA and CDR2 SNTAGT. The CDR3: CASSVRDRGTDTQYF. Written as DNA, the CDR3 is TGTGCCAGCAGTGTCCGGGACAGGGGAACGGATACGCAGTATTTT.

There are many counts of this clone. J is TRBJ2-7 and V is TRBV6-5; 11 bases are a match to TRBD2. The CDR3 length is 15 residues. Germline V lookup: CDR1 MNHEY, CDR2 SVGAGI. V was clipped by 6 bases and J by 3 bases; unmatched bases: 7. The CDR3 here is CASSPGLAASYEQYF. The DNA of the CDR3 is TGTGCCAGCAGCCCGGGACTAGCGGCAAGCTACGAGCAGTACTTC.

This clone was observed many times. The chain uses TRBV7-2 and TRBJ1-1; 8 bases line up with TRBD1. The CDR3 has 19 residues. Germline CDR1 and CDR2: SGHTA and FQGNSA. V dropped 1 base and J dropped 4; count of bases not matched to a gene: 17. The CDR3 bases are TGTGCCAGCAGCTTAGAGAGAGGACAGGGTGGATTTTCGGGCACTGAAGCTTTCTTT. Translating it yields CASSLERGQGGFSGTEAFF.

This chain links TRBV28 with TRBJ1-5; D possibly corresponds to TRBD1 (5 bases). The germline CDR1 and CDR2 sequences are MDHEN and SYDVKM. This CDR3 has 13 residues. The germline V and J ends were trimmed by 11 bases and 0 bases, with 11 bases remaining between them. The CDR3 DNA sequence: TGTGCCGGTCAGGGTGATAGCAATCAGCCCCAGCATTTT. Translated, it gives CAGQGDSNQPQHF.

This clone was seen ten or more times. The gene calls are TRBV19 and TRBJ1-4; 7 nucleotides match TRBD1. The CDR3 length is 19 residues. Unmatched junction bases numbered 15, after V lost 3 bases and J lost 2 bases. Germline V gene sequence: CDR1 LNHDA, CDR2 SQIVND (reference sequence). The CDR3 DNA reads as TGTGCCAGTAGTATTCTCGTCACAGGGGCTCCACTCACTAATGAAAAACTGTTTTTT. Translation: CASSILVTGAPLTNEKLFF.

The sample holds many counts of this clone. The chain combines TRBV6-5 with TRBJ2-5; D possibly corresponds to TRBD1 (6 bases). Germline V gene data show CDR1 as MNHEY and CDR2 as SVGAGI. Deletions cut 4 bases from V and 1 base from J, with 16 bases between. The CDR3 sequence is 16 residues long. The CDR3 spells CASSSIPNRVQETQYF. CDR3 nucleotide sequence: TGTGCCAGCAGTTCAATCCCCAACAGGGTCCAAGAGACCCAGTACTTC.

This clone was seen more than once but under ten times. In DNA, the CDR3 is TGTGCCAGCAGCTTGGGACTAGCAGGGGAGACCCAGTACTTC. This gives the protein CASSLGLAGETQYF. The rearrangement joins TRBV11-2 to TRBJ2-5, with 9 bases lining up with TRBD2. The CDR3 runs to 14 residues. Germline lookup yields CDR1 SGHAT and CDR2 FQNNGV. Trimming removed 3 bases from V and 5 bases from J; junction bases left unmatched: 4.

This clone occurred many times. The chain couples TRBV5-4 to TRBJ2-3; 12 bases map to TRBD2. From germline, CDR1 is SGHNT and CDR2 YYREEE (reference sequence). The ends lost 3 bases at V and 4 bases at J; junction bases unmatched: 6. The CDR3 covers 16 residues. CDR3 DNA sequence: TGTGCCAGCAGCTCTCTAGCGGGAGGGCCCTCAGATACGCAGTATTTT. It codes for CASSSLAGGPSDTQYF.